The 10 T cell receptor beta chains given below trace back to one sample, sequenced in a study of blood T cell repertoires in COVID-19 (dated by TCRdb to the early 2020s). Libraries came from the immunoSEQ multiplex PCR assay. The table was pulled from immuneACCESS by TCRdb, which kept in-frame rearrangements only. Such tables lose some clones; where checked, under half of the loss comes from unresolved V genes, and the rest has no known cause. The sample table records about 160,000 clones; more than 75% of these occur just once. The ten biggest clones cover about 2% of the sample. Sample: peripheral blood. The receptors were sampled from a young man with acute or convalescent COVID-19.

The CDR3 DNA reads as TGTGCCAGCAGCCGGGCGGACCGGACAGGGCTTGAAGCTTTCTTT. This translates into CASSRADRTGLEAFF. The J gene is TRBJ1-1, the V gene TRBV11-2; 8 bases match TRBD1. This CDR3 comprises 15 residues. Losses at the gene ends were 5 bases for V and 7 bases for J; bases not matched to a gene: 12. The germline gives CDR1 SGHAT, CDR2 FQNNGV.

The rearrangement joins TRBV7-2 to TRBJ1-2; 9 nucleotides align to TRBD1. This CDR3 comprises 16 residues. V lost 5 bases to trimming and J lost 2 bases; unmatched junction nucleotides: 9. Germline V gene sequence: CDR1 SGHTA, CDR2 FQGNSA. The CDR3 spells CASSQGGTGGNYGYTF. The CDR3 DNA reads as TGTGCCAGCAGCCAGGGGGGCACAGGGGGCAACTATGGCTACACCTTC.

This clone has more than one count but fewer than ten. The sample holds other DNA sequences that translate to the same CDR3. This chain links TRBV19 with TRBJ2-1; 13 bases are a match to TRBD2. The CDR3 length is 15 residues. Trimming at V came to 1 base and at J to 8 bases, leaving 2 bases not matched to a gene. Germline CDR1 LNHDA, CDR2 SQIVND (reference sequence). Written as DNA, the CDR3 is TGTGCCAGTAGTATAGGACTAGCGGGAGGCGATGAGCAGTTCTTC. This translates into CASSIGLAGGDEQFF.

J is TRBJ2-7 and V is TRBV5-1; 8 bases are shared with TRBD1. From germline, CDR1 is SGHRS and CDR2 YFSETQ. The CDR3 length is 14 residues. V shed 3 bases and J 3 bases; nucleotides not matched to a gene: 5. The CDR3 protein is CASSSSGTGYEQYF. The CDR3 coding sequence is TGCGCCAGCAGCTCGTCCGGGACAGGCTACGAGCAGTACTTC. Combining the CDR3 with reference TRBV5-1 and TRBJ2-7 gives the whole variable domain KAGVTQTPRYLIKTRGQQVTLSCSPISGHRSVSWYQQTPGQGLQFLFEYFSETQRNKGNFPGRFSGRQFSNSRSEMNVSTLELGDSALYLCASSSSGTGYEQYFGPGTRLTVT.

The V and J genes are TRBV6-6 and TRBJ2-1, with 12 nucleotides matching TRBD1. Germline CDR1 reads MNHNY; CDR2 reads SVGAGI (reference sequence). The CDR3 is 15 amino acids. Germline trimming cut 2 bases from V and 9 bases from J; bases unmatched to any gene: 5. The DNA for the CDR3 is TGTGCCAGCAGTTACGGAGGGACAGGGGGCGGTGAGCAGTTCTTC. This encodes CASSYGGTGGGEQFF.

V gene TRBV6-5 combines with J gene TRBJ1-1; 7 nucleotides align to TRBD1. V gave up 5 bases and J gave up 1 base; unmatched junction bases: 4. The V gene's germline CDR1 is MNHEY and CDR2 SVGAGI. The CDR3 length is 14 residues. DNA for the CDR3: TGTGCCAGCAGTAGGGACAGCTCGAACACTGAAGCTTTCTTT. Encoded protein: CASSRDSSNTEAFF.

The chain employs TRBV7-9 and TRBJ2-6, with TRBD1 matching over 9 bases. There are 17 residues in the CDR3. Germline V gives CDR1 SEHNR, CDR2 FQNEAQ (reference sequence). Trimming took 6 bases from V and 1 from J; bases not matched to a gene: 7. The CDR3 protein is CASRRQGERSGANVLTF. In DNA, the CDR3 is TGTGCCAGCAGAAGACAGGGGGAAAGATCTGGGGCCAACGTCCTGACTTTC. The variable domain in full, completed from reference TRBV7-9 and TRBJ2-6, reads DTGVSQNPRHKITKRGQNVTFRCDPISEHNRLYWYRQTLGQGPEFLTYFQNEAQLEKSRLLSDRFSAERPKGSFSTLEIQRTEQGDSAMYLCASRRQGERSGANVLTFGAGSRLTVL.

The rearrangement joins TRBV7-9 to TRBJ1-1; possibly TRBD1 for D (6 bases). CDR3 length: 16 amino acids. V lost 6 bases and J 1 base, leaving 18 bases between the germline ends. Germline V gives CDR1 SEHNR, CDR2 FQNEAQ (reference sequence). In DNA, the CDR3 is TGTGCCAGCAGGCACTCAAGGGCAGGGGCGAACACTGAAGCTTTCTTT. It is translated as CASRHSRAGANTEAFF.

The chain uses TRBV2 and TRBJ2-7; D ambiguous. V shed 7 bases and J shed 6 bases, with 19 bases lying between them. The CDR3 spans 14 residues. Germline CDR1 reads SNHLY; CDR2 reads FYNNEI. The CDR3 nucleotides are TGTGCCAGCATGAAATTGAGGAGCCCCCCCGAGCAGTACTTC. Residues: CASMKLRSPPEQYF.

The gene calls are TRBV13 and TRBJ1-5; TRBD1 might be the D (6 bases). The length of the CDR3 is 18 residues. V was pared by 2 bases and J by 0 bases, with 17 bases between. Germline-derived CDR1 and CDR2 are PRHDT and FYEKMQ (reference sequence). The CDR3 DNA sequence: TGTGCCAGCAGCTTAAAGGCAGGGGAAGATACTAGCAATCAGCCCCAGCATTTT. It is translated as CASSLKAGEDTSNQPQHF.